These 22 T cell receptor beta chains originate from one sample sequenced in a study of CD8+ T cells in alopecia areata. Sequencing relied on a cDNA template that was reverse transcribed from extracted RNA. The method was immunoSEQ multiplex PCR; TCRdb's version includes in-frame clones alone and lacks a portion of them. The sample records approximately 89,000 clones, 35% to 50% being singletons. Sequencing was carried out using CD4+ T cells sorted from blood. Receptors were obtained from a human donor with alopecia areata.

This chain uses TRBV30 with TRBJ1-2; D is ambiguous. This CDR3 contains 13 residues. Germline assignment: CDR1 GTSNPN and CDR2 SVGIG (reference sequence). CDR3 DNA sequence: TGTGCATTGGACGTTAGAGGGAACTATGGCTACACCTTC. Protein product: CALDVRGNYGYTF.

The rearrangement joins TRBV29-1 to TRBJ2-5; 9 nucleotides agree with TRBD1. CDR1 is SQVTM and CDR2 is ANQGSEA in the germline V gene. The CDR3 contains 14 residues. The V segment lost 6 bases and the J segment 3 bases; nucleotides outside the gene matches: 8. The CDR3 is CSVGDRAKEETQYF. CDR3 coding DNA: TGCAGCGTGGGGGACAGGGCTAAAGAAGAGACCCAGTACTTC.

The rearrangement uses TRBV30 and TRBJ2-1; 11 nucleotides align to TRBD2. Germline V gene lookup returns CDR1 GTSNPN and CDR2 SVGIG (reference sequence). There are 13 residues in the CDR3. J was trimmed by 13 bases and V by 1 base; bases with no gene match: 6. Written as DNA, the CDR3 is TGTGCCTGGAGTGACCAACTAGCGGGGGCCCAGTTCTTC. Translation: CAWSDQLAGAQFF.

This chain connects TRBV5-1 to TRBJ2-7, with 7 bases aligning to TRBD1. Germline values: CDR1 SGHRS, CDR2 YFSETQ. The V gene end was trimmed by 1 base and the J gene end by 5 bases; junction bases not matched to a gene: 21. The CDR3 has 19 residues. The CDR3 protein is CASSLSPDRRLGRANEQYF. CDR3 nucleotides: TGCGCCAGCAGCTTGTCCCCGGACAGGAGGTTGGGGCGAGCCAACGAGCAGTACTTC.

This clone was counted only a few times. The gene calls are TRBV6-6 and TRBJ2-7, with D perhaps TRBD1 or TRBD2 (5 bases each). This CDR3 has 13 residues. The V gene's germline CDR1 is MNHNY and CDR2 SVGAGI (reference sequence). Deletions cut 5 bases from V and 6 bases from J, with 14 bases between. CDR3 bases: TGTGCCAGCAGTGAGATGGGACGGTCCGAGCAGTACTTC. Its translation: CASSEMGRSEQYF.

This clone was observed a few times. The chain links TRBV4-1 to TRBJ2-1; no firm D call. Trimming pared 0 bases from V and 10 bases from J, leaving 7 bases between. In germline, CDR1 is MGHRA, CDR2 YSYEKL. The CDR3 has 12 amino acids. The CDR3 protein is CASSQEIGEQFF. The CDR3 nucleotides are TGCGCCAGCAGCCAAGAAATAGGAGAGCAGTTCTTC.

The chain is built from TRBV27 and TRBJ2-3; 9 bases line up with TRBD1. CDR3 length: 17 residues. Unmatched junction bases numbered 13, after V lost 5 bases and J lost 4 bases. From germline, CDR1 is MNHEY and CDR2 SMNVEV (reference sequence). The CDR3 DNA reads as TGTGCCAGCAGTAAGGGACAGGGATTGATAAACGCAGATACGCAGTATTTT. This encodes CASSKGQGLINADTQYF.

The chain uses TRBV5-6 and TRBJ1-1; 7 positions match TRBD1. The germline gives CDR1 SGHDT, CDR2 YYEEEE. This CDR3 comprises 14 residues. V gave up 4 bases and J gave up 4 bases; unmatched junction bases: 7. CDR3 sequence reads: CASSVRDRSTEAFF. The CDR3 nucleotides are TGTGCCAGCAGCGTCCGGGACAGAAGCACTGAAGCTTTCTTT.

This clone was counted a few times. The chain has TRBV28 and TRBJ2-3; TRBD2 matches 13 bases. The CDR3 covers 16 residues. Trimming removed 4 bases from V and 6 bases from J; junction bases left unmatched: 7. Germline assignment: CDR1 MDHEN and CDR2 SYDVKM. CDR3: CASSSPGTSGMDTQYF. As DNA, the CDR3 is TGTGCCAGCAGTTCCCCCGGGACTAGCGGGATGGATACGCAGTATTTT.

The chain couples TRBV29-1 to TRBJ2-7; 7 bases align to TRBD2. The CDR3 is made up of 15 amino acids. Germline V CDR1 and CDR2: SQVTM, ANQGSEA. V dropped 7 bases and J dropped 5; count of bases not matched to a gene: 17. The CDR3 spells CSARTTLAARNEQYF. The CDR3, as DNA: TGCAGCGCTCGAACAACCCTAGCGGCCAGGAACGAGCAGTACTTC.

V is TRBV14 and J is TRBJ1-2; no reliable D call. Trimming stripped 4 bases from V and 7 bases from J, with 13 bases between. The germline V gene encodes CDR1 SGHDN and CDR2 FVKESK. The CDR3 covers 13 residues. The CDR3 region has the DNA TGTGCCAGCAGCCCCGGGATTCTCGGTGGCTACACCTTC. This encodes CASSPGILGGYTF.

This clone was seen a few times. The V call is TRBV5-4, the J call TRBJ2-7; 9 bases match TRBD1. Germline values: CDR1 SGHNT, CDR2 YYREEE (reference sequence). The CDR3 extends over 15 amino acids. The junction had 12 bases not matched to a gene; V was cut back by 4 bases and J by 7 bases. CDR3 sequence (DNA): TGTGCCAGCAGCGCGGGACAGGGAGTGTCCATGGAGCAGTACTTC. Residues: CASSAGQGVSMEQYF.

CDR3 DNA: TGCGCCAGCAGTGAGTCGGTTCGCGAGCAGTACTTC. This codes for CASSESVREQYF. J is TRBJ2-7 and V is TRBV10-2; D unresolved. Germline V lookup: CDR1 WSHSY, CDR2 SAAADI. Trimming stripped 0 bases from V and 6 bases from J, with 6 bases between. This CDR3 spans 12 amino acids.

This clone showed up just a few times. The V call is TRBV29-1, the J call TRBJ2-7; weak D call: TRBD1 (5 bases). CDR1 and CDR2 (germline): SQVTM, ANQGSEA. V lost 4 bases, J lost 0 bases, and 7 bases lay in between. This CDR3 spans 12 amino acids. This chain's CDR3 is CSVVGVSYEQYF. As DNA, the CDR3 is TGCAGCGTTGTAGGGGTCTCCTACGAGCAGTACTTC.

V is TRBV2 and J is TRBJ2-1; D remains unclear. CDR3 length equals 15 residues. Between the trimmed V and J ends, which lost 0 bases and 1 base, there was a span of 7 bases. The germline gives CDR1 SNHLY, CDR2 FYNNEI. The CDR3 spells CASSEAGMSYNEQFF. The CDR3 region has the DNA TGTGCCAGCAGTGAAGCGGGCATGTCCTACAATGAGCAGTTCTTC.

CDR3 nucleotide sequence: TGTGCCAGCAGCGTCCAACAAAGGGGCACAGATACGCAGTATTTT. Its translation is CASSVQQRGTDTQYF. V and J are TRBV7-2 and TRBJ2-3; D is unclear. Germline assignment: CDR1 SGHTA and CDR2 FQGNSA. V was trimmed by 5 bases and J by 1 base, leaving 13 bases between them. There are 15 residues in the CDR3.

The rearrangement links TRBV19 to TRBJ2-5, with 8 bases lining up with TRBD1. CDR3 length: 13 residues. Germline V gene sequence: CDR1 LNHDA, CDR2 SQIVND (reference sequence). The V segment lost 5 bases and the J segment 5 bases; nucleotides outside the gene matches: 4. CDR3 DNA: TGTGCCAGTAGTGTAAACAGGGGGGAGACCCAGTACTTC. Residues: CASSVNRGETQYF.

This chain connects TRBV2 to TRBJ2-3; D gene ambiguous. The CDR3 sequence is 12 residues long. Germline CDR1 and CDR2: SNHLY and FYNNEI. V was trimmed by 5 bases and J by 4 bases, leaving 7 bases between them. CDR3 amino acids: CASSPGADTQYF. DNA of the CDR3: TGTGCCAGCAGTCCGGGCGCAGATACGCAGTATTTT. Full variable domain (rest looked up from reference TRBV2 and TRBJ2-3): EPEVTQTPSHQVTQMGQEVILRCVPISNHLYFYWYRQILGQKVEFLVSFYNNEISEKSEIFDDQFSVERPDGSNFTLKIRSTKLEDSAMYFCASSPGADTQYFGPGTRLTVL.

The gene calls are TRBV4-2 and TRBJ2-5; 8 bases are a match to TRBD1. The germline V gene encodes CDR1 LGHNA and CDR2 YNFKEQ. The CDR3 loop spans 16 amino acids. V lost 4 bases, J lost 4 bases, and 11 bases stayed unmatched. In DNA form, the CDR3 reads TGTGCCAGCAGCCCGGCCGGACAGGGTGGCGTAGAGACCCAGTACTTC. Translation: CASSPAGQGGVETQYF.

The J gene is TRBJ2-7, the V gene TRBV6-5; TRBD1 or TRBD2 may be the D gene (7 bases each). This CDR3 is built from 15 residues. V was cut by 6 bases and J by 1 base, with 16 bases left in between. Germline loops: CDR1 MNHEY, CDR2 SVGAGI. The CDR3 region is CASSRGGQWSYEQYF. DNA for the CDR3: TGTGCCAGCAGCCGCGGGGGACAGTGGTCCTACGAGCAGTACTTC.

This clone has just a few counts. The chain joins TRBV29-1 to TRBJ2-3; D remains unclear. The V end was cut by 3 bases, the J end by 0 bases, with 7 bases between. Germline CDR1 SQVTM, CDR2 ANQGSEA. This CDR3 has 13 residues. In DNA form, the CDR3 reads TGCAGCGTTGACGTTATTAGCACAGATACGCAGTATTTT. This gives the protein CSVDVISTDTQYF.

The chain links TRBV7-2 to TRBJ2-3; D ambiguous. The V gene lost 3 bases and the J gene lost 7 bases, with 14 bases spanning the gap. The CDR3 has 14 residues. Germline CDR1 and CDR2: SGHTA and FQGNSA. CDR3 region: CASSFITESYTQYF. CDR3 sequence (DNA): TGTGCCAGCAGCTTCATAACCGAGAGTTATACGCAGTATTTT.